This T cell receptor beta chain was sequenced for a study of cytomegalovirus exposure and HLA in healthy donors. Study-level points and caveats: With DRB1 most and HLA-C fewest, TCR association rates differed between HLA loci in a later analysis.

13 Jbeta primers and 60 Vbeta primers were used for the PCR. Assay: immunoSEQ multiplex PCR; the TCRdb copy retains only in-frame clones and omits some. In total, the table holds approximately 190,000 clones. Sampled while nominally healthy, donors likely had unrecorded immune exposures. Notes on this clone: The antigen is not known.

The sequenced sample was PBMCs. The source of this sequence is a man aged 25-40 years in good health and CMV-seronegative.

CDR3 DNA sequence: TGTGCCAGCAGCCAAGACAGGGGGCTTGGAAACACCATATATTTT. The encoded protein is CASSQDRGLGNTIYF. The V gene is TRBV9, the J gene TRBJ1-3; 10 bases fit TRBD1. CDR1 and CDR2 (germline): SGDLS, YYNGEE. This CDR3 has 15 amino acids. Trimming removed 4 bases from V and 3 bases from J; junction bases left unmatched: 4.